The rows below give T cell receptor beta chains drawn from one sample of a study of vaccination and CD4 T cells after COVID-19. MiXCR, applied by TCRdb to the PCR reads, yields one record per CDR3 protein. The sample has tens of thousands of distinct CDR3 sequences, roughly 50% seen once. The sample was CD4+ T cells from blood, taken about 7 months after SARS-CoV-2 vaccination. The receptor source for this set is a human donor who had recovered from COVID-19. CDR3s include the opening cysteine and the closing phenylalanine or tryptophan. A D gene is named only where the DNA matches it firmly. A row's size may be missing; if present it is once, few, many or a size class.

TGCAGTGCTAGAGTCGTGGACATTCAGTACTTC | CSARVVDIQYF | TRBJ2-4 | NA | TRBV20-1 | 11 | few
TGCAGTGCTAGAGATTCCATTTTCAGGGGGCAAGACTATGGCTACACCTTC | CSARDSIFRGQDYGYTF | TRBJ1-2 | TRBD1 | TRBV20-1 | 17 | NA
TGTGCCAGCTCACCGGAGCCCACACATTATAGCAATCAGCCCCAGCATTTT | CASSPEPTHYSNQPQHF | TRBJ1-5 | NA | TRBV18 | 17 | NA
TGTGCCAGTAGTACCCTTTTGCGGCGCTCCTACAATGAGCAGTTCTTC | CASSTLLRRSYNEQFF | TRBJ2-1 | NA | TRBV19 | 16 | NA
TGCAGTGCTAACTCCGGGACTAGCGGGAGCACAGATACGCAGTATTTT | CSANSGTSGSTDTQYF | TRBJ2-3 | TRBD2 | TRBV20-1 | 16 | few
TGTGCCAGCGGGAGGGAGAGCACCGGGGAGCTGTTTTTT | CASGRESTGELFF | TRBJ2-2 | TRBD2 | TRBV6-1 | 13 | few
TGTGCCAGCTCTCTTGACAGACCTAATGGCTACACCTTC | CASSLDRPNGYTF | TRBJ1-2 | NA | TRBV18 | 13 | NA
TGTGCCATCAGTGCGACAGGGGACACCGGGGAGCTGTTTTTT | CAISATGDTGELFF | TRBJ2-2 | TRBD1 | TRBV10-3 | 14 | once
TGTGCCAGCAGCAACGGACAGGCCAATCAGCCCCAGCATTTT | CASSNGQANQPQHF | TRBJ1-5 | TRBD1 | TRBV7-9 | 14 | few
TGTGCCAGCAGTTTAGGCCAGGGGGGATACGAGCAGTACTTC | CASSLGQGGYEQYF | TRBJ2-7 | NA | TRBV28 | 14 | NA
TGTGCCATCAGTGAGTGGGCAGGGGGCACAGATACGCAGTATTTT | CAISEWAGGTDTQYF | TRBJ2-3 | NA | TRBV10-3 | 15 | NA
TGCAGTGCCCCCAATCCGGACTGGAGGTCCACTGAAGCTTTCTTT | CSAPNPDWRSTEAFF | TRBJ1-1 | NA | TRBV20-1 | 15 | few
TGTGCCAGCAGCTCCCCAGGGGGCGGCACCGGGGAGCTGTTTTTT | CASSSPGGGTGELFF | TRBJ2-2 | TRBD1 | TRBV7-9 | 15 | NA
TGTGCCAGCAGCCAAGATGGATCCGGGCGCTCGGAGACCCAGTACTTC | CASSQDGSGRSETQYF | TRBJ2-5 | NA | TRBV4-2 | 16 | few
TGTGCCAGCAGTTACCGTCTAGCTTCCTACAATGAGCAGTTCTTC | CASSYRLASYNEQFF | TRBJ2-1 | NA | TRBV6-5 | 15 | NA
TGTGCCTCCCGGGCACAGCTGAACACTGAAGCTTTCTTT | CASRAQLNTEAFF | TRBJ1-1 | NA | TRBV6-1 | 13 | NA
TGTGCCAGCATTGGCGGGAGGGCCGTCCACGAGCAGTACTTC | CASIGGRAVHEQYF | TRBJ2-7 | TRBD2 | TRBV6-2/TRBV6-3 | 14 | NA
TGTGCCAGCAGTTTCCGCAGGGGGCTCCAGCATTTT | CASSFRRGLQHF | TRBJ1-5 | TRBD1 | TRBV28 | 12 | once
TGTGCCAGCAGTGGTACAGGGGTTGAAGCTTTCTTT | CASSGTGVEAFF | TRBJ1-1 | TRBD1 | TRBV25-1 | 12 | NA
TGCAGTGCTAGCGGCCCCGGGGAGAATGAGCAGTTCTTC | CSASGPGENEQFF | TRBJ2-1 | NA | TRBV20-1 | 13 | NA
TGCAGTGCTAGTTCCCTACGCGGGACAGGGGGTTTTGAGCAGTACTTC | CSASSLRGTGGFEQYF | TRBJ2-7 | TRBD1 | TRBV20-1 | 16 | NA
TGTGCCGTCGCCCGGGACTACTTGGGGGAGCAGTACTTC | CAVARDYLGEQYF | TRBJ2-7 | TRBD2 | TRBV19 | 13 | NA
TGCAGTGCTAGATCACGGGACACCTCATCGGCTTATGGCTACACCTTC | CSARSRDTSSAYGYTF | TRBJ1-2 | NA | TRBV20-1 | 16 | NA
TGTGCCAGCAGTTTAGCTCGGGCCAGCACTGAAGCTTTCTTT | CASSLARASTEAFF | TRBJ1-1 | NA | TRBV27 | 14 | few
TGTGCCAGCAGCTCCCCCGGGACTAGCGGGTCTAATGAGCAGTTCTTC | CASSSPGTSGSNEQFF | TRBJ2-1 | TRBD2 | TRBV7-9 | 16 | NA
TGTGCCAGCAGTTACGCCCGGACAGGGTATGGCTACACCTTC | CASSYARTGYGYTF | TRBJ1-2 | TRBD1 | TRBV6-5 | 14 | once
TGTGCCAGCACTTTGGGTATTTCTGCAGAACACACTGAAGCTTTCTTT | CASTLGISAEHTEAFF | TRBJ1-1 | NA | TRBV25-1 | 16 | once
TGTGCCAGCAGTCCCCTCGGGGGGGGCTCTGAGACCCAGTACTTC | CASSPLGGGSETQYF | TRBJ2-5 | TRBD2 | TRBV6-1 | 15 | NA
TGTGCCAGCAGTCCCCCACAGGACCCCCAGCATTTT | CASSPPQDPQHF | TRBJ1-5 | NA | TRBV28 | 12 | few
TGTGCCAGTGGTTCCGGGACAGAATCCTACGAGCAGTACTTC | CASGSGTESYEQYF | TRBJ2-7 | NA | TRBV21-1 | 14 | NA
TGTGCCAGCAGTCTAGGGCTCTTCTACGAGCAGTACTTC | CASSLGLFYEQYF | TRBJ2-7 | NA | TRBV28 | 13 | NA
TGTGCCAGCAGTCCTATGGAAGGGGAGCTGTTTTTT | CASSPMEGELFF | TRBJ2-2 | NA | TRBV27 | 12 | few
TGTGCTAGTAGCTTAGTCCCGGGACTCAGCGGAGAGACCCAGTACTTC | CASSLVPGLSGETQYF | TRBJ2-5 | NA | TRBV7-7 | 16 | NA
TGCAGTGCTAGGTCGGACAGGGGGCGATCAGATACGCAGTATTTT | CSARSDRGRSDTQYF | TRBJ2-3 | TRBD1 | TRBV20-1 | 15 | few
TGCGCCAGCAGCCCGGGTGGGGGACAGGGTATATTCTACGAGCAGTACTTC | CASSPGGGQGIFYEQYF | TRBJ2-7 | TRBD1 | TRBV5-1 | 17 | NA
TGTGCCAGTAGGGATGGCACGGACCGCGTGGAGACCCAGTACTTC | CASRDGTDRVETQYF | TRBJ2-5 | NA | TRBV19 | 15 | NA
TGTGCCAGTTCCCAATACCCCCAGGGGAGATCACCCCTCCACTTT | CASSQYPQGRSPLHF | TRBJ1-6 | NA | TRBV27 | 15 | few
TGCAGTGCTAGAGATTTCCTAGCGGGAGGGCCGTCCGACGAGCAGTACTTC | CSARDFLAGGPSDEQYF | TRBJ2-7 | TRBD2 | TRBV20-1 | 17 | NA
TGTGCCAGCATGGGGCAAATGGGGACAGCCTACCTCACAGATACGCAGTATTTT | CASMGQMGTAYLTDTQYF | TRBJ2-3 | TRBD1 | TRBV6-1 | 18 | few
TGTGCCAGCAGCCTAAACCGAGGACAAATGGGGACCGGGGAGCTGTTTTTT | CASSLNRGQMGTGELFF | TRBJ2-2 | NA | TRBV7-4 | 17 | NA
TGTGCCACCAGCGGCGCGGACAGTTATGGAGCTGGGGCCAACGTCCTGACTTTC | CATSGADSYGAGANVLTF | TRBJ2-6 | NA | TRBV15 | 18 | few